A single sample is the source of the 23 T cell receptor beta chains below, sequenced in a study of molecular identifiers for immune sequencing clone quantification. TCRdb used MiXCR to reprocess the PCR reads, holding one entry per CDR3 protein. The data contain about 500,000 distinct CDR3 sequences, 25% of them singletons. The sequenced sample consisted of naive CD8+ T cells from blood, with Jurkat cell RNA spiked in. Subset meaning: FACS-sorted CD8+CD4-CCR7+CD45RA+ naive T cells. The receptors derive from a human donor in good health. Some libraries in this study had Jurkat cell RNA spiked in.

Of note for this clonotype: Mismatch with germline at one junction end may stem from a read error. The rearrangement uses TRBV15 and TRBJ2-1; 10 bases are shared with TRBD2. The DNA end lines up better with TRBJ2-5; the J call may be wrong. The CDR3 length is 15 residues. Germline V CDR1 and CDR2: LNHNV, YYDKDF (reference sequence). The CDR3 protein is CATGSSSGSGETQYF. The CDR3 nucleotides read TGTGCCACCGGCAGCTCTAGCGGGAGCGGTGAGACCCAGTACTTC.

The chain uses TRBV3-1 and TRBJ2-3, with D possibly being TRBD2 (6 bases). This CDR3 contains 15 residues. CDR1 is LGHDT, CDR2 YNNKEL, per germline (reference sequence). Trimming removed 1 base at V and 3 bases at J, with 11 bases between. The DNA of the CDR3 is TGTGCCAGCAGCCAAGTCACGGGAGTAACAGATACGCAGTATTTT. Translated, it gives CASSQVTGVTDTQYF.

This clonotype was seen more than once but under ten times. V is TRBV10-1 and J is TRBJ2-2; D is unclear. Germline lookup yields CDR1 WNHNN and CDR2 SYGVQD (reference sequence). The CDR3 has 16 amino acids. V was pared by 2 bases and J by 0 bases, with 10 bases between. The CDR3 DNA follows: TGCGCCAGCAGTGAGCTCAAAACTCCGAACACCGGGGAGCTGTTTTTT. It specifies CASSELKTPNTGELFF.

The sample holds a few counts of this clonotype. The CDR3 DNA reads TGCGCCAGCAGCCTAAGCCCAGGGATCAATCAGCCCCAGCATTTT. It encodes CASSLSPGINQPQHF. The J gene is TRBJ1-5, the V gene TRBV5-1, with D possibly matching TRBD1 (5 bases). CDR3 length equals 15 residues. V lost 4 bases, J lost 3 bases, and 14 bases lay in between. Germline values: CDR1 SGHRS, CDR2 YFSETQ. Filled out from reference TRBV5-1 and TRBJ1-5, the complete variable domain reads KAGVTQTPRYLIKTRGQQVTLSCSPISGHRSVSWYQQTPGQGLQFLFEYFSETQRNKGNFPGRFSGRQFSNSRSEMNVSTLELGDSALYLCASSLSPGINQPQHFGDGTRLSIL.

This clonotype came up many times. The genes are TRBV7-2 and TRBJ1-5; 9 bases align to TRBD1. The CDR3 is 16 residues long. The ends lost 5 bases at V and 2 bases at J; junction bases unmatched: 7. The germline gives CDR1 SGHTA, CDR2 FQGNSA. The CDR3 region is CASSVDRGFGNQPQHF. The CDR3 DNA is TGTGCCAGCAGCGTAGACAGGGGGTTCGGCAATCAGCCCCAGCATTTT.

The V call is TRBV28, the J call TRBJ2-1, with TRBD2 identical over 9 bases. In germline, CDR1 is MDHEN, CDR2 SYDVKM. The V and J ends lost 1 base and 2 bases, in that order; junction bases with no gene match: 3. The CDR3 is made up of 16 amino acids. Here the CDR3 DNA reads TGTGCCAGCAGTTTATATCGACTAGCGGCCTACAATGAGCAGTTCTTC. Amino acid sequence: CASSLYRLAAYNEQFF. Combining the CDR3 with reference TRBV28 and TRBJ2-1 gives the whole variable domain DVKVTQSSRYLVKRTGEKVFLECVQDMDHENMFWYRQDPGLGLRLIYFSYDVKMKEKGDIPEGYSVSREKKERFSLILESASTNQTSMYLCASSLYRLAAYNEQFFGPGTRLTVL.

As regards this clonotype: Because the CDR3 is missing its conserved closing phenylalanine or tryptophan, this is likely a read error. The chain carries TRBV4-1 and TRBJ1-1; no definite D call. Per germline, CDR1 MGHRA and CDR2 YSYEKL. V dropped 1 base and J dropped 8 bases, with 17 bases sitting between them. This CDR3 spans 15 amino acids. CDR3: CASSQVPQVEAEAFS. The CDR3 region has the DNA TGCGCCAGCAGCCAAGTTCCCCAGGTGGAGGCGGAAGCTTTCTCT.

Many counts were recorded for this clonotype. The V gene is TRBV20-1, the J gene TRBJ2-7; 7 bases are shared with TRBD2. Germline V CDR1 and CDR2: DFQATT, SNEGSKA (reference sequence). Trimming cost V 0 bases and J 6 bases; bases outside gene matches: 14. The CDR3 is 16 residues long. The CDR3 is CSARDREGLVTGEQYF. CDR3 sequence (DNA): TGCAGTGCTAGAGATCGGGAAGGACTAGTAACGGGCGAGCAGTACTTC.

This clonotype was seen a few times. The chain recombines TRBV28 with TRBJ1-2; 8 bases line up with TRBD1. The CDR3 has 15 amino acids. CDR1 and CDR2 (germline): MDHEN, SYDVKM. Unmatched junction bases numbered 6, after V lost 1 base and J lost 5 bases. CDR3 bases: TGTGCCAGCAGTTTATCCACAGGGGGGGTTTATGGCTACACCTTC. Protein: CASSLSTGGVYGYTF.

This clonotype has only one observation. This chain links TRBV29-1 with TRBJ2-7; no clear D gene. This CDR3 is built from 12 residues. The ends were cut back, 4 bases at V and 6 bases at J, with 13 bases in the middle. Germline-derived CDR1 and CDR2 are SQVTM and ANQGSEA. CDR3 nucleotides: TGCAGCGTTGTCTTTGAGAGTTCCGAGCAGTACTTC. This translates into CSVVFESSEQYF.

A few counts support this clonotype. A much larger clone lies one base from this, so it may be a read error. The rearrangement joins TRBV13 to TRBJ2-4; tentatively, D is TRBD2 (5 bases). This CDR3 comprises 16 residues. In germline, CDR1 is PRHDT, CDR2 FYEKMQ (reference sequence). The CDR3 here is CASSLGRHLAENIQYF. For the CDR3, the DNA is TGTGCCAGCAGCTTAGGCAGGCATCTAGCCGAAAACATTCAGTACTTC. The variable domain in full, with the rest retrieved from reference TRBV13 and TRBJ2-4, is AAGVIQSPRHLIKEKRETATLKCYPIPRHDTVYWYQQGPGQDPQFLISFYEKMQSDKGSIPDRFSAQQFSDYHSELNMSSLELGDSALYFCASSLGRHLAENIQYFGAGTRLSVL.

This clonotype was recorded once. Its ends do not fully match the called genes, so a read error is possible. The chain is built from TRBV19 and TRBJ2-6; possible D gene TRBD1, 5 bases. Per germline, CDR1 LNHDA and CDR2 SQIVND (reference sequence). CDR3 length: 14 residues. This chain's CDR3 is CASSLSAGANVLPF. CDR3 coding DNA: TGTGCCAGTAGTCTCTCTGCTGGGGCCAACGTCCTGCCTTTC.

This clonotype was detected a few times. The chain links TRBV7-9 to TRBJ2-3; D call uncertain. The CDR3 runs to 15 residues. V dropped 6 bases and J dropped 2 bases, with 15 bases sitting between them. Germline V lookup: CDR1 SEHNR, CDR2 FQNEAQ (reference sequence). CDR3 sequence (DNA): TGTGCCAGCAGAGCTGAACCGCTAAACACAGATACGCAGTATTTT. This translates into CASRAEPLNTDTQYF.

This clonotype was observed at least ten times. The chain couples TRBV2 to TRBJ1-1, with unresolved D. Per germline, CDR1 SNHLY and CDR2 FYNNEI. Trimming removed 6 bases at V and 0 bases at J, with 14 bases between. The CDR3 is 15 residues long. The CDR3 sequence: CASSLLPTMNTEAFF. CDR3 in DNA: TGTGCCAGCAGCCTATTACCGACCATGAACACTGAAGCTTTCTTT. The entire variable domain, with the rest obtained from reference TRBV2 and TRBJ1-1, is as follows: EPEVTQTPSHQVTQMGQEVILRCVPISNHLYFYWYRQILGQKVEFLVSFYNNEISEKSEIFDDQFSVERPDGSNFTLKIRSTKLEDSAMYFCASSLLPTMNTEAFFGQGTRLTVV.

This clonotype was counted between two and nine times. The chain recombines TRBV12-3 or TRBV12-4 with TRBJ2-3, with a weak D call TRBD2 (6 bases). Trimming removed 6 bases from V and 2 bases from J, with 21 bases in between. This CDR3 spans 17 amino acids. The CDR3 DNA reads TGTGCCAGCAGCCCGAGGAGCGGGCCCACTCTCACAGATACGCAGTATTTT. It encodes CASSPRSGPTLTDTQYF.

A few counts support this clonotype. This chain joins TRBV14 and TRBJ1-4, with 8 nucleotides matching TRBD1. Germline CDR1 is SGHDN and CDR2 is FVKESK. Germline trimming cut 3 bases from V and 7 bases from J; bases unmatched to any gene: 1. This CDR3 is built from 13 residues. CDR3 region: CASSQGTGEKLFF. The CDR3 DNA follows: TGTGCCAGCAGCCAGGGGACAGGTGAAAAACTGTTTTTT. The entire variable domain, with the rest obtained from reference TRBV14 and TRBJ1-4, is as follows: EAGVTQFPSHSVIEKGQTVTLRCDPISGHDNLYWYRRVMGKEIKFLLHFVKESKQDESGMPNNRFLAERTGGTYSTLKVQPAELEDSGVYFCASSQGTGEKLFFGSGTQLSVL.

This clonotype has at least ten counts. The chain joins TRBV28 to TRBJ2-7; D gene uncertain. Trimming took off 5 bases at V and 2 bases at J, with 13 bases between the two ends. CDR1 is MDHEN and CDR2 is SYDVKM in the germline V gene. The CDR3 loop spans 14 amino acids. CDR3: CASSARRNPYEQYF. The CDR3, as DNA: TGTGCCAGCAGTGCCCGACGTAACCCCTACGAGCAGTACTTC. Variable domain in full (rest from reference TRBV28 and TRBJ2-7): DVKVTQSSRYLVKRTGEKVFLECVQDMDHENMFWYRQDPGLGLRLIYFSYDVKMKEKGDIPEGYSVSREKKERFSLILESASTNQTSMYLCASSARRNPYEQYFGPGTRLTVT.

Many counts were recorded for this clonotype. The chain recombines TRBV14 with TRBJ2-7; D ambiguous. Deletions cut 2 bases from V and 2 bases from J, with 4 bases between. The CDR3 is 12 residues long. Germline V gene lookup returns CDR1 SGHDN and CDR2 FVKESK. This chain's CDR3 is CASSQQPYEQYF. CDR3 nucleotide sequence: TGTGCCAGCAGCCAACAGCCCTACGAGCAGTACTTC.

This clonotype occurred a few times. The chain links TRBV3-1 to TRBJ1-1; 12 bases agree with TRBD1. There are 18 residues in the CDR3. Germline-derived CDR1 and CDR2 are LGHDT and YNNKEL (reference sequence). The V and J ends lost 4 bases and 0 bases, in that order; junction bases with no gene match: 9. The CDR3 nucleotides are TGTGCCAGCAGCCGTTCCGGGACAGGGGGCCTGATGAACACTGAAGCTTTCTTT. It translates to CASSRSGTGGLMNTEAFF.

The chain links TRBV3-1 to TRBJ2-7, with a possible D match to TRBD2 (5 bases). Germline V gene lookup returns CDR1 LGHDT and CDR2 YNNKEL (reference sequence). The V end was cut by 7 bases, the J end by 6 bases, with 13 bases between. The CDR3 spans 12 residues. This CDR3 is CASMGESPEQYF. The CDR3 DNA reads as TGTGCCAGCATGGGAGAGTCCCCCGAGCAGTACTTC.

The table lists this clonotype with many counts. The rearrangement links TRBV6-5 to TRBJ2-7; D is unresolved. CDR3 length equals 13 residues. Between the trimmed V and J ends, which lost 0 bases and 2 bases, there was a span of 5 bases. Germline lookup yields CDR1 MNHEY and CDR2 SVGAGI. The CDR3 DNA is TGTGCCAGCAGTTACTCTAGGGCCTACGAGCAGTACTTC. It encodes CASSYSRAYEQYF.

Many counts were recorded for this clonotype. The chain has TRBV4-2 and TRBJ2-7, with TRBD2 matching over 11 bases. Germline assignment: CDR1 LGHNA and CDR2 YNFKEQ. The CDR3 has 15 amino acids. V gave up 2 bases and J gave up 7 bases; unmatched junction bases: 7. The CDR3 DNA sequence: TGTGCCAGCAGCCAATACACCGGGACTAGCGGAGAGCAGTACTTC. Translating gives CASSQYTGTSGEQYF.

In its sample, this clonotype was seen many times. The gene calls are TRBV7-2 and TRBJ1-1; TRBD1 is a possible D gene (6 bases). V was shortened by 5 bases and J by 0 bases, with 16 bases between the two germline ends. Germline-derived CDR1 and CDR2 are SGHTA and FQGNSA. This CDR3 is 16 amino acids long. The CDR3 region is CASSQTGFDMNTEAFF. For the CDR3, the DNA is TGTGCCAGCAGCCAAACAGGGTTCGATATGAACACTGAAGCTTTCTTT.